The 30 T cell receptor beta chains below come from one sample, sequenced in a study of cytomegalovirus exposure and HLA in healthy donors. Method: immunoSEQ multiplex PCR; TCRdb's copy keeps in-frame clones and lacks some. Among about 220,000 clones listed, under 95% were seen once. Sequenced: PBMCs. The receptors here all came from a young woman in good health and CMV-seronegative.

The chain is built from TRBV30 and TRBJ1-3, with a possible D match to TRBD1 (5 bases). Germline CDR1 is GTSNPN and CDR2 is SVGIG (reference sequence). Deletions cut 4 bases from V and 9 bases from J, with 10 bases between. This CDR3 has 11 residues. The CDR3 loop reads CAWTGGGTIYF. The CDR3, as DNA: TGTGCCTGGACGGGGGGGGGCACCATATATTTT.

This clone was counted once. The V and J genes are TRBV7-9 and TRBJ2-7, with 7 bases matching TRBD1. Germline CDR1 is SEHNR and CDR2 is FQNEAQ (reference sequence). Germline trimming cut 5 bases from V and 3 bases from J; bases unmatched to any gene: 1. The CDR3 contains 12 residues. DNA of the CDR3: TGTGCCAGCAGCCGACAGGGCTACGAGCAGTACTTC. The encoded protein is CASSRQGYEQYF. The complete variable domain, with remaining parts taken from reference TRBV7-9 and TRBJ2-7, reads DTGVSQNPRHKITKRGQNVTFRCDPISEHNRLYWYRQTLGQGPEFLTYFQNEAQLEKSRLLSDRFSAERPKGSFSTLEIQRTEQGDSAMYLCASSRQGYEQYFGPGTRLTVT.

The chain employs TRBV10-3 and TRBJ2-1; D gene uncertain. Germline CDR1 is ENHRY and CDR2 is SYGVKD. The CDR3 loop spans 13 amino acids. V lost 0 bases, J lost 12 bases, and 12 bases lay in between. In nucleotides, the CDR3 is TGTGCCATCAGTGAGTCTAACCCGCCGGGGCAGTTCTTC. The encoded protein is CAISESNPPGQFF.

The V gene is TRBV6-1, the J gene TRBJ2-1, with TRBD1 identical over 9 bases. The CDR3 contains 17 residues. CDR1 is MNHNS, CDR2 SASEGT, per germline. J was trimmed by 2 bases and V by 0 bases; bases with no gene match: 5. This CDR3 reads CASSEAHWDRAYNEQFF. CDR3 DNA sequence: TGTGCCAGCAGTGAAGCACATTGGGACAGGGCCTACAATGAGCAGTTCTTC.

The CDR3 DNA is TGTGCCAGCAGTACCCCTAAATCCGCCACCGGGGAGCTGTTTTTT. It yields the protein CASSTPKSATGELFF. This chain joins TRBV11-2 and TRBJ2-2, with D uncertain. Trimming removed 6 bases from V and 4 bases from J, with 15 bases in between. Per the germline V gene, CDR1 is SGHAT and CDR2 is FQNNGV. The CDR3 totals 15 residues.

This sequence joins TRBV2 and TRBJ2-3; D gene ambiguous. The ends were cut back, 2 bases at V and 6 bases at J, with 12 bases in the middle. CDR3 length: 14 amino acids. Germline values: CDR1 SNHLY, CDR2 FYNNEI. The CDR3 DNA sequence: TGTGCCAGCAGTGAATTGTCCTTTCGGGATACGCAGTATTTT. Translating gives CASSELSFRDTQYF.

V usage is TRBV5-4 and J usage is TRBJ1-2; TRBD1 matches 8 bases. The length of the CDR3 is 16 residues. Per the germline V gene, CDR1 is SGHNT and CDR2 is YYREEE (reference sequence). V was clipped by 0 bases and J by 7 bases; unmatched bases: 11. The CDR3 region has the DNA TGTGCCAGCAGCTTGGGTTTTGGCAGGGGGCTCTGTGGCTACACCTTC. It translates to CASSLGFGRGLCGYTF.

The chain employs TRBV28 and TRBJ2-7; 10 bases line up with TRBD1. Trimming cost V 8 bases and J 3 bases; bases outside gene matches: 4. The CDR3 spans 13 residues. Germline-derived CDR1 and CDR2 are MDHEN and SYDVKM. DNA of the CDR3: TGTGCCAGCCGACAGGGGGCTATCTACGAGCAGTACTTC. Translating it yields CASRQGAIYEQYF.

This chain connects TRBV5-1 to TRBJ2-1; the match to TRBD2 covers 11 bases. CDR3 length equals 16 residues. V shed 4 bases and J 6 bases; nucleotides not matched to a gene: 9. Germline assignment: CDR1 SGHRS and CDR2 YFSETQ. The CDR3, as DNA: TGCGCCAGCAGCCTGCTAGCGGGAGGACGGGGCAATGAGCAGTTCTTC. This encodes CASSLLAGGRGNEQFF.

This chain connects TRBV9 to TRBJ2-3, with D possibly being TRBD2 (5 bases). The germline V and J ends were trimmed by 3 bases and 2 bases, with 13 bases remaining between them. The CDR3 runs 15 residues. Looked up from germline, CDR1 is SGDLS and CDR2 is YYNGEE. The CDR3 DNA follows: TGTGCCAGCAGCGGAGCGGTGGGGATCACAGATACGCAGTATTTT. It specifies CASSGAVGITDTQYF. The entire variable domain, with the rest obtained from reference TRBV9 and TRBJ2-3, is as follows: DSGVTQTPKHLITATGQRVTLRCSPRSGDLSVYWYQQSLDQGLQFLIQYYNGEERAKGNILERFSAQQFPDLHSELNLSSLELGDSALYFCASSGAVGITDTQYFGPGTRLTVL.

The chain has TRBV5-6 and TRBJ2-1; 9 nucleotides agree with TRBD2. The V gene end was trimmed by 0 bases and the J gene end by 5 bases; junction bases not matched to a gene: 6. The CDR3 totals 16 residues. Germline lookup yields CDR1 SGHDT and CDR2 YYEEEE. The CDR3 DNA sequence: TGTGCCAGCAGCTTGGTGGGACTAGCAGACGACAATGAGCAGTTCTTC. Residues: CASSLVGLADDNEQFF.

The chain employs TRBV6-5 and TRBJ2-1; 9 nucleotides line up with TRBD2. Losses at the gene ends were 4 bases for V and 10 bases for J; bases not matched to a gene: 14. CDR1 and CDR2 from the germline V gene are MNHEY and SVGAGI. The CDR3 totals 16 residues. CDR3 protein: CASSFSRVAGEREQFF. DNA for the CDR3: TGTGCCAGCAGTTTCTCTCGAGTAGCGGGAGAACGGGAGCAGTTCTTC.

This rearrangement joins TRBV4-2 to TRBJ1-5, with TRBD1 matching 7 bases. The CDR3 totals 16 residues. CDR1 and CDR2 from the germline V gene are LGHNA and YNFKEQ. Losses at the gene ends were 1 base for V and 8 bases for J; bases not matched to a gene: 11. Here the CDR3 DNA reads TGTGCCAGCAGCCAAGGAGGGGGACAGCGGCTTGAGCCCCAGCATTTT. Its translation: CASSQGGGQRLEPQHF.

This sequence joins TRBV7-9 and TRBJ1-1, with D perhaps matching TRBD1 (5 bases). From germline, CDR1 is SEHNR and CDR2 FQNEAQ (reference sequence). The CDR3 has 14 residues. V was shortened by 1 base and J by 5 bases, with 11 bases between the two germline ends. The CDR3: CASSLGGGRTEAFF. Here the CDR3 DNA reads TGTGCCAGCAGCTTAGGGGGCGGAAGAACTGAAGCTTTCTTT.

This clone was detected a few times. The CDR3 loop reads CASILDRGGTGELFF. The CDR3 DNA reads TGTGCCAGCATCTTGGACAGGGGAGGTACCGGGGAGCTGTTTTTT. The V and J genes are TRBV27 and TRBJ2-2, with 9 bases fitting TRBD1. This CDR3 contains 15 residues. Germline loops: CDR1 MNHEY, CDR2 SMNVEV (reference sequence). J gave up 5 bases and V 7 bases, and 8 bases lay outside the gene matches.

The V and J genes are TRBV28 and TRBJ2-7; D is perhaps TRBD1 (6 bases). Germline V gives CDR1 MDHEN, CDR2 SYDVKM. The V end lost 7 bases, the J end lost 0 bases, and 16 bases lay between the germline ends. The CDR3 totals 15 residues. CDR3: CASTRTTGTSYEQYF. The CDR3 DNA reads as TGTGCCAGCACCAGAACTACAGGGACCTCCTACGAGCAGTACTTC.

This clone was picked up a small number of times. The rearrangement uses TRBV28 and TRBJ1-5, with D maybe TRBD1 (5 bases). V lost 3 bases and J lost 4, with 13 bases in between. CDR1 and CDR2 from the germline V gene are MDHEN and SYDVKM. The CDR3 loop spans 15 amino acids. CDR3 coding DNA: TGTGCCAGCAGTTTGCGGCTAGGGGTTAATCAGCCCCAGCATTTT. It translates to CASSLRLGVNQPQHF.

The chain carries TRBV4-1 and TRBJ2-2, with 8 bases that match TRBD1. CDR3 length equals 16 residues. The trim removed 1 base at V and 4 bases at J, leaving 5 bases unmatched. From germline, CDR1 is MGHRA and CDR2 YSYEKL. CDR3 residues: CASSQGGTGLTGELFF. CDR3 coding DNA: TGCGCCAGCAGCCAAGGTGGGACAGGCCTCACCGGGGAGCTGTTTTTT.

This chain joins TRBV15 and TRBJ2-7, with D unclear. CDR1 and CDR2 from the germline V gene are LNHNV and YYDKDF (reference sequence). V gave up 0 bases and J gave up 3 bases, with 6 bases separating them. The CDR3 contains 13 residues. Here the CDR3 reads CATSRDNSYEQYF. Written as DNA, the CDR3 is TGTGCCACCAGCAGAGATAACAGCTACGAGCAGTACTTC.

The chain combines TRBV7-2 with TRBJ2-5; 8 bases map to TRBD2. Germline CDR1 and CDR2: SGHTA and FQGNSA. The CDR3 totals 14 residues. J gave up 5 bases and V 5 bases, and 7 bases lay outside the gene matches. CDR3 bases: TGTGCCAGCAGCCCAGCGGGAGTTGGGGAGACCCAGTACTTC. Translation gives CASSPAGVGETQYF.

The chain links TRBV25-1 to TRBJ1-1, with a possible D match to TRBD1 (6 bases). Trimming took 1 base from V and 1 from J, leaving 7 bases between them. Germline V lookup: CDR1 MGHDK, CDR2 SYGVNS. The CDR3 spans 14 residues. CDR3 sequence (DNA): TGTGCCAGCAGTGAATGGGGACAGAACACTGAAGCTTTCTTT. The encoded protein is CASSEWGQNTEAFF. Using reference TRBV25-1 and TRBJ1-1 for the parts outside the CDR3, the full variable domain is EADIYQTPRYLVIGTGKKITLECSQTMGHDKMYWYQQDPGMELHLIHYSYGVNSTEKGDLSSESTVSRIRTEHFPLTLESARPSHTSQYLCASSEWGQNTEAFFGQGTRLTVV.

The chain links TRBV5-1 to TRBJ1-4; unclear D gene. CDR3 length equals 17 residues. The ends were cut back, 0 bases at V and 5 bases at J, with 17 bases in the middle. The germline V gene encodes CDR1 SGHRS and CDR2 YFSETQ. CDR3 sequence: CASSLVGRAVENEKLFF. The DNA of the CDR3 is TGCGCCAGCAGCTTGGTTGGGCGCGCCGTCGAGAATGAAAAACTGTTTTTT. Drawing the rest from reference TRBV5-1 and TRBJ1-4, the complete variable domain is KAGVTQTPRYLIKTRGQQVTLSCSPISGHRSVSWYQQTPGQGLQFLFEYFSETQRNKGNFPGRFSGRQFSNSRSEMNVSTLELGDSALYLCASSLVGRAVENEKLFFGSGTQLSVL.

CDR3 region: CASSVGGHGNTEAFF. The CDR3 coding sequence is TGCGCCAGCAGCGTTGGTGGACATGGGAACACTGAAGCTTTCTTT. The chain recombines TRBV5-1 with TRBJ1-1, with D possibly matching TRBD1 (5 bases). Deletions cut 4 bases from V and 1 base from J, with 14 bases between. The V gene's germline CDR1 is SGHRS and CDR2 YFSETQ. The CDR3 consists of 15 residues.

The chain has TRBV9 and TRBJ1-1, with D maybe TRBD1 (5 bases). From germline, CDR1 is SGDLS and CDR2 YYNGEE. This CDR3 is 18 amino acids long. V was clipped by 0 bases and J by 4 bases, with 22 bases between them. The CDR3 reads CASSVGVGRDRGSTEAFF. CDR3 sequence (DNA): TGTGCCAGCAGCGTAGGGGTGGGGCGAGATCGGGGGAGCACTGAAGCTTTCTTT. Based on the CDR3 plus reference TRBV9 and TRBJ1-1, the full variable domain is DSGVTQTPKHLITATGQRVTLRCSPRSGDLSVYWYQQSLDQGLQFLIQYYNGEERAKGNILERFSAQQFPDLHSELNLSSLELGDSALYFCASSVGVGRDRGSTEAFFGQGTRLTVV.

The V call is TRBV5-1, the J call TRBJ2-7; D is undetermined. This CDR3 region has 14 residues. Per the germline V gene, CDR1 is SGHRS and CDR2 is YFSETQ. The V end lost 1 base, the J end lost 0 bases, and 8 bases lay between the germline ends. The DNA of the CDR3 is TGCGCCAGCAGCTTGAACAGTTTCTCCTACGAGCAGTACTTC. It specifies CASSLNSFSYEQYF.

The gene calls are TRBV6-1 and TRBJ2-7, with 16 positions matching TRBD2. V trimming: 4 bases; J trimming: 4 bases; junction bases outside the gene matches: 7. Looked up from germline, CDR1 is MNHNS and CDR2 is SASEGT. The CDR3 is 17 residues long. CDR3 region: CASSGGLAGGPVYEQYF. DNA for the CDR3: TGTGCCAGCAGTGGGGGACTAGCGGGAGGGCCAGTATACGAGCAGTACTTC.

This clone is a singleton in its sample. The V and J genes are TRBV11-1 and TRBJ1-1; 10 nucleotides align to TRBD1. V lost 4 bases to trimming and J lost 5 bases; unmatched junction nucleotides: 4. The CDR3 extends over 14 amino acids. CDR1 SGHAT and CDR2 FQDESV come from the germline V gene (reference sequence). CDR3 sequence reads: CASSSDRGRTEAFF. In DNA, the CDR3 is TGTGCCAGCAGCTCGGACAGGGGGAGGACTGAAGCTTTCTTT.

The rearrangement joins TRBV27 to TRBJ2-5, with D possibly TRBD1 on 5 matching bases. Deletions cut 2 bases from V and 6 bases from J, with 13 bases between. From germline, CDR1 is MNHEY and CDR2 SMNVEV (reference sequence). The CDR3 has 14 amino acids. The CDR3 region has the DNA TGTGCCAGCAGTTTAAATGGGGCCATGAAGACCCAGTACTTC. It codes for CASSLNGAMKTQYF.

This chain connects TRBV9 to TRBJ2-1; 7 nucleotides align to TRBD2. The CDR3 runs 15 residues. CDR1 SGDLS and CDR2 YYNGEE come from the germline V gene. J lost 0 bases, V lost 2 bases, and 2 bases had no gene match. The CDR3 coding sequence is TGTGCCAGCAGCGTTAGGGAGGGCTCCTACAATGAGCAGTTCTTC. This encodes CASSVREGSYNEQFF.

The CDR3 DNA reads TGCGCCAGCAGCCTGGGGCGGAACACCTACGAGCAGTACTTC. Encoded protein: CASSLGRNTYEQYF. V gene TRBV5-1 combines with J gene TRBJ2-7, with a tentative D call TRBD1 (5 bases). The germline V and J ends were trimmed by 4 bases and 2 bases, with 13 bases remaining between them. Germline V lookup: CDR1 SGHRS, CDR2 YFSETQ. The CDR3 extends over 14 amino acids.